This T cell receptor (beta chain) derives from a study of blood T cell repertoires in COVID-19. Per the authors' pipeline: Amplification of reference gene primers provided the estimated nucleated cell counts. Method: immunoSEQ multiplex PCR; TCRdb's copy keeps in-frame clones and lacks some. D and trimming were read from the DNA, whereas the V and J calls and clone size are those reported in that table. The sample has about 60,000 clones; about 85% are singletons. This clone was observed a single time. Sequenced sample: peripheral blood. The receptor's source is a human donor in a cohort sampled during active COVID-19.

CDR3 nucleotide sequence: TGTGCCAGCAGCTTAGGACCCGGGACAGGGGATTCACCCCTCCACTTT. This codes for CASSLGPGTGDSPLHF. The rearrangement joins TRBV7-2 to TRBJ1-6, with 10 bases matching TRBD1. This CDR3 comprises 16 residues. Trimming took 1 base from V and 8 from J; bases not matched to a gene: 5. CDR1 SGHTA and CDR2 FQGNSA come from the germline V gene. Drawing the rest from reference TRBV7-2 and TRBJ1-6, the complete variable domain is GAGVSQSPSNKVTEKGKDVELRCDPISGHTALYWYRQSLGQGLEFLIYFQGNSAPDKSGLPSDRFSAERTGGSVSTLTIQRTQQEDSAVYLCASSLGPGTGDSPLHFGNGTRLTVT.